These T cell receptor beta chains were read from a single sample in a study of blood T cell repertoires in COVID-19. Sequencing used immunoSEQ multiplex PCR; TCRdb keeps in-frame clones, though not all of them. Among under 250,000 clones listed, 65% to 90% were seen once. Sequencing was performed on peripheral blood. These receptors were obtained from a man aged 50 or older with COVID-19, enrolled during active disease. The CDR3 runs from the conserved cysteine through the conserved F or W. Each record gives: J gene, CDR3 length, V gene, CDR3 protein.

TRBJ2-5 | 12 | TRBV29-1 | CSLWGIQETQYF
TRBJ1-2 | 14 | TRBV5-1 | CASSLMGQNYGYTF
TRBJ2-7 | 13 | TRBV7-9 | CASRAGHLYEQYF
TRBJ2-2 | 13 | TRBV19 | CASTIDRAGELFF
TRBJ2-5 | 12 | TRBV12-3/TRBV12-4 | CASGEVRKTQYF
TRBJ2-2 | 18 | TRBV6-2/TRBV6-3 | CASSSLAGYHRGSGELFF
TRBJ2-1 | 14 | TRBV2 | CASRKTGGYNEQFF
TRBJ2-1 | 16 | TRBV7-6 | CASSRTSGREYNEQFF
TRBJ2-3 | 16 | TRBV7-9 | CASSLSGGTGTDTQYF
TRBJ2-5 | 17 | TRBV5-1 | CASSSLGGASFHETQYF
TRBJ2-7 | 15 | TRBV3-1/TRBV3-2 | CASSPTVRDNYEQYF
TRBJ1-1 | 10 | TRBV29-1 | CSVEFGVAFF
TRBJ2-5 | 14 | TRBV10-3 | CAISESPGGETQYF
TRBJ1-5 | 16 | TRBV6-2/TRBV6-3 | CASSVRDRESNQPQHF
TRBJ2-7 | 15 | TRBV4-3 | CASSQDRQGIREQYF